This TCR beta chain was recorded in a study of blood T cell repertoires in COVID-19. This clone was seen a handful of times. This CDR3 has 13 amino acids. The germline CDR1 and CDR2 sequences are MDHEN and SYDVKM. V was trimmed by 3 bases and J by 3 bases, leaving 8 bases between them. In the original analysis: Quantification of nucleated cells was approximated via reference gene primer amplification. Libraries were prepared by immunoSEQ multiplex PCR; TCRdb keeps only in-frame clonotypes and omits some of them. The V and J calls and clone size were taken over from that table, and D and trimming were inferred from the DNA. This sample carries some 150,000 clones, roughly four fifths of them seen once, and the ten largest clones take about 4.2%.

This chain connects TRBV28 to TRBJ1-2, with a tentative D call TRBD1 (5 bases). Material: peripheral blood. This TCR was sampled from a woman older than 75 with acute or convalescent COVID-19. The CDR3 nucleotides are TGTGCCAGCAGTTTGTCGGGGGACTATGGCTACACCTTC. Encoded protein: CASSLSGDYGYTF.